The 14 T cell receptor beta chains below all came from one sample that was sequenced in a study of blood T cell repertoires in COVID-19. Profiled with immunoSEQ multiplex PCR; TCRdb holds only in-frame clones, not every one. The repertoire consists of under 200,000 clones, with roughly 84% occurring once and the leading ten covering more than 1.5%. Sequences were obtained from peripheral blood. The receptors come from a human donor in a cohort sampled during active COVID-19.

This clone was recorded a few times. The CDR3 spells CASSVAGAPYEQYF. The CDR3 DNA reads as TGTGCCAGCAGCGTAGCGGGAGCCCCCTACGAGCAGTACTTC. This chain connects TRBV5-6 to TRBJ2-7, with 9 bases fitting TRBD2. The CDR3 is 14 amino acids. The V and J ends lost 4 bases and 2 bases, in that order; junction bases with no gene match: 4. CDR1 is SGHDT, CDR2 YYEEEE, per germline.

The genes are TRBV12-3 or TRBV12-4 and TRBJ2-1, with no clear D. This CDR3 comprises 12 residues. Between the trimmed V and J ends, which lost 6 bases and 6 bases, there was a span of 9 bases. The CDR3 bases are TGTGCCAGCAGGAGCATCCGCAATGAGCAGTTCTTC. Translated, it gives CASRSIRNEQFF.

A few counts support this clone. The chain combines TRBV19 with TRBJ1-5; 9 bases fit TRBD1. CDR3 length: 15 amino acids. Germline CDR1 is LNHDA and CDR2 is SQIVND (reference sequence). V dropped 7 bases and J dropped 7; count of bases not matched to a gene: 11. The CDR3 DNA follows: TGTGCCAGTAACCCGACAGGGGGATTGAGGCAGCCCCAGCATTTT. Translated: CASNPTGGLRQPQHF.

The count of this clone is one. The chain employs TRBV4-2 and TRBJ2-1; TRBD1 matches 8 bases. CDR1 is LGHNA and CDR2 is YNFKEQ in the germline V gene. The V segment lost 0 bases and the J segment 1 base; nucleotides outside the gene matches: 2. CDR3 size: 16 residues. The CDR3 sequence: CASSQEDRGSYNEQFF. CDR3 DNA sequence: TGTGCCAGCAGCCAAGAAGACAGGGGTTCCTACAATGAGCAGTTCTTC.

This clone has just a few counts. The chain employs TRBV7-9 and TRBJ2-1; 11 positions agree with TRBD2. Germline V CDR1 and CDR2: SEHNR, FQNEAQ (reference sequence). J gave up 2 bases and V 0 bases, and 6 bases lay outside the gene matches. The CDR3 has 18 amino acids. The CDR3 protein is CASSLASTSGSAYNEQFF. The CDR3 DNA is TGTGCCAGCAGCTTAGCGAGCACTAGCGGGAGCGCCTACAATGAGCAGTTCTTC.

The CDR3 nucleotides are TGTGCCAGCAGCTCCTACGACAGGCACTACGAGCAGTACTTC. Protein: CASSSYDRHYEQYF. The V gene is TRBV7-2, the J gene TRBJ2-7, with D maybe TRBD1 (6 bases). Trimming cost V 4 bases and J 3 bases, with 13 bases left between them. The CDR3 is 14 amino acids. Germline V gene data show CDR1 as SGHTA and CDR2 as FQGNSA. The full variable domain, completed using reference TRBV7-2 and TRBJ2-7, is GAGVSQSPSNKVTEKGKDVELRCDPISGHTALYWYRQSLGQGLEFLIYFQGNSAPDKSGLPSDRFSAERTGGSVSTLTIQRTQQEDSAVYLCASSSYDRHYEQYFGPGTRLTVT.

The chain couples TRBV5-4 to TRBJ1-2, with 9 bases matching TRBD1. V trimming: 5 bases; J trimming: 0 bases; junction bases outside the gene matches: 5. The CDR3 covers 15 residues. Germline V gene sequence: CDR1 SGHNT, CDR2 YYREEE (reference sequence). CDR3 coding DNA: TGTGCCAGCAGTTATACAGGGGGCCCTAACTATGGCTACACCTTC. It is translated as CASSYTGGPNYGYTF.

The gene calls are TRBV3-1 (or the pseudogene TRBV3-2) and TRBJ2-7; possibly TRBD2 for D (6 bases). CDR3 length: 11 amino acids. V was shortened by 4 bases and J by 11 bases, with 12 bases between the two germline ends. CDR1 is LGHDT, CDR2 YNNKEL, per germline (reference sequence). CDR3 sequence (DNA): TGTGCCAGCAGCCTCGGGGACTTGGAGTACTTC. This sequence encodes CASSLGDLEYF.

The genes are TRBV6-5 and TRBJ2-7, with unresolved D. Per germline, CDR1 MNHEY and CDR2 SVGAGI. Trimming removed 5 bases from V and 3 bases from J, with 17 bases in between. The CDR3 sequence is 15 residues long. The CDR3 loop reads CASSQPVLSGYEQYF. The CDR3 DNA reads TGTGCCAGCAGTCAACCTGTCCTGTCCGGCTACGAGCAGTACTTC.

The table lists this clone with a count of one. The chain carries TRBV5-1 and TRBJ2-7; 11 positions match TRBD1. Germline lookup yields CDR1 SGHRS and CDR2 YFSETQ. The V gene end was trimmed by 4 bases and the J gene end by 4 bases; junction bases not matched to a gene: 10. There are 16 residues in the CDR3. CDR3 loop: CASSPPAGQGAYEQYF. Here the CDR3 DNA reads TGCGCCAGCAGCCCACCCGCCGGACAGGGGGCTTACGAGCAGTACTTC.

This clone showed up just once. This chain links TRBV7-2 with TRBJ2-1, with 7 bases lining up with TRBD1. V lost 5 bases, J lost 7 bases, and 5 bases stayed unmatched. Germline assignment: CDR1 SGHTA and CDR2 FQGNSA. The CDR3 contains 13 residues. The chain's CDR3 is CASSASRGNEQFF. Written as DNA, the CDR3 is TGTGCCAGCAGCGCCTCCAGGGGGAATGAGCAGTTCTTC.

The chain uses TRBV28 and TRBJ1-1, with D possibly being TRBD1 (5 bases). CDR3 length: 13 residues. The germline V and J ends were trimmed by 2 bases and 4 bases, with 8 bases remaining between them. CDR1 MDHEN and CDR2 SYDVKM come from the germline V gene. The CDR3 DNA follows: TGTGCCAGCAGTTTACAGGGTGCCACTGAAGCTTTCTTT. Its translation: CASSLQGATEAFF.

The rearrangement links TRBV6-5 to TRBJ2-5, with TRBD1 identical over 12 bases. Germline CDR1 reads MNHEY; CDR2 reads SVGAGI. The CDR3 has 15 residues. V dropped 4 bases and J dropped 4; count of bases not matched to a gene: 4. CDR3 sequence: CASSFGTGGRETQYF. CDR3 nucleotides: TGTGCCAGCAGTTTTGGGACAGGGGGCCGAGAGACCCAGTACTTC.

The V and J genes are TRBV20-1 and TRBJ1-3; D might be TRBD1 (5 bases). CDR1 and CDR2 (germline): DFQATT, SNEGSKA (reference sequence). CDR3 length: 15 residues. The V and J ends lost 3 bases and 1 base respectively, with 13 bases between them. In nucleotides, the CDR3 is TGCAGTGCTAGTCAGGGCGGGGGGTCTGGAAACACCATATATTTT. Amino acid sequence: CSASQGGGSGNTIYF.